This T cell receptor beta chain appears in the sequencing data of a study of post-analysis software for immune sequencing data. The CDR3 loop spans 17 amino acids. The V gene's germline CDR1 is PRHDT and CDR2 FYEKMQ (reference sequence). Overall study results and limits: Five or six TRBV segments, TRBV5-6, TRBV5-1 and TRBV20-1 among them, were found more frequent in patients than controls. Strong co-clustering by F measure linked samples that shared a preparation batch. When compared against controls, multiple sclerosis patients showed significantly lower normalized Chao1 diversity.

cDNA libraries for TCR beta contained unique molecular identifiers. Input of roughly 0.95 to 11 million T cells yielded a few hundred thousand cDNA molecules. One entry per CDR3 protein results from TCRdb running MiXCR on the PCR reads. Of around 770,000 distinct CDR3 sequences in the sample, about half are singletons; the top ten hold approximately 5%. A note on this clonotype: Its antigen is still unknown. At one end the junction does not follow the germline gene, possibly because of a read error.

V gene TRBV13 combines with J gene TRBJ2-7, with D unclear. Sequencing was done on a sample of blood. This receptor was obtained from a girl aged 5-17 years with multiple sclerosis. The CDR3 is CAGSLGDGPVLSYEQYF. CDR3 in DNA: TGTGCCGGCAGCTTAGGAGACGGGCCGGTGTTGTCCTACGAGCAGTACTTC.